Listed below are T cell receptor beta chains from one sample, sequenced in a study of cytomegalovirus exposure and HLA in healthy donors. Profiled with immunoSEQ multiplex PCR; TCRdb holds only in-frame clones, not every one. Here the sample spans roughly 100,000 clones, 60% to 80% being singletons. The sequenced material came from PBMCs. The receptors shown here come from a middle-aged man in good health and CMV-seropositive. The CDR3 runs from the conserved cysteine through the conserved F or W. The order of the fields is V gene, J gene, D gene, clone size, CDR3 protein, CDR3 DNA. The D gene is left open where the match is weak. The size of a clone is reported for some rows only, either as once, few or many, or as a class for expanded clones.

TRBV6-6	TRBJ2-7	NA	NA	CASSYPHRMSEQYF	TGTGCCAGCAGTTACCCCCATCGTATGAGCGAGCAGTACTTC
TRBV19	TRBJ2-5	NA	NA	CASSMGRRDQETQYF	TGTGCCAGTAGTATGGGTCGGCGGGATCAAGAGACCCAGTACTTC
TRBV5-8	TRBJ2-1	NA	NA	CASSTGTPQFNEQFF	TGTGCCAGCAGCACCGGGACTCCACAATTCAATGAGCAGTTCTTC
TRBV19	TRBJ1-3	TRBD1	NA	CASSPSTGPGGNTIYF	TGTGCCAGTAGTCCGTCGACAGGGCCTGGAGGAAACACCATATATTTT
TRBV28	TRBJ1-5	NA	NA	CASSFWESNQPQHF	TGTGCCAGCAGTTTCTGGGAGAGCAATCAGCCCCAGCATTTT
TRBV5-6	TRBJ2-7	TRBD2	few	CASSSGRKVWAGSYEQYF	TGTGCCAGCAGCTCCGGGAGGAAGGTTTGGGCTGGGTCCTACGAGCAGTACTTC
TRBV10-2	TRBJ1-3	NA	NA	CASSDVILWEESGIYF	TGCGCCAGCAGTGATGTAATTCTGTGGGAGGAATCCGGCATATATTTT
TRBV6-4	TRBJ2-7	NA	NA	CASSDPRGASYEQYF	TGTGCCAGCAGTGACCCCCGGGGAGCCTCCTACGAGCAGTACTTC
TRBV19	TRBJ2-3	NA	NA	CASSIRGNTQYF	TGTGCCAGTAGTATTCGGGGGAATACGCAGTATTTT
TRBV15	TRBJ2-2	TRBD2	NA	CATSRVRGRTSGRQGAGELFF	TGTGCCACCAGCAGAGTGAGAGGGAGGACTAGCGGGAGGCAGGGGGCCGGGGAGCTGTTTTTT
TRBV11-2	TRBJ2-1	TRBD2	NA	CASRPGLAAWAPLNEQFF	TGTGCCAGCAGGCCGGGACTAGCGGCATGGGCTCCCCTCAATGAGCAGTTCTTC
TRBV4-2	TRBJ1-3	NA	once	CASSQVDWTSNSGNTIYF	TGTGCCAGCAGCCAAGTGGACTGGACGTCTAACTCTGGAAACACCATATATTTT
TRBV4-3	TRBJ2-2	TRBD2	medium-sized	CASSPQLGREGLPNTGELFF	TGCGCCAGCAGCCCCCAATTAGGGCGGGAGGGACTCCCGAACACCGGGGAGCTGTTTTTT
TRBV10-2	TRBJ1-5	NA	NA	CASSEVGGGQPQHF	TGCGCCAGCAGTGAGGTCGGGGGTGGGCAGCCCCAGCATTTT
TRBV9	TRBJ2-5	NA	NA	CASSPGQRETQYF	TGTGCCAGCAGCCCCGGACAGAGAGAGACCCAGTACTTC
TRBV7-3	TRBJ2-3	NA	NA	CASSFGGSRADTQYF	TGTGCCAGCAGCTTTGGAGGGAGTCGAGCAGATACGCAGTATTTT
TRBV28	TRBJ2-7	TRBD1	NA	CASSLDSPATGGLYEQYF	TGTGCCAGCAGTTTAGATTCACCCGCGACAGGGGGCTTGTACGAGCAGTACTTC
TRBV28	TRBJ2-5	TRBD1	once	CALGGQGGETQYF	TGTGCCCTCGGTGGACAGGGGGGTGAGACCCAGTACTTC
TRBV5-1	TRBJ1-1	TRBD1	NA	CASSLTQGAETEAFF	TGCGCCAGCAGCTTAACACAGGGGGCAGAAACTGAAGCTTTCTTT
TRBV9	TRBJ2-1	TRBD2	NA	CASSLGLAGTANEQFF	TGTGCCAGCAGCCTAGGACTAGCGGGAACGGCCAATGAGCAGTTCTTC
TRBV15	TRBJ2-1	TRBD2	NA	CATSRSGSRYNEQFF	TGTGCCACCAGCAGAAGCGGGAGTCGGTACAATGAGCAGTTCTTC
TRBV19	TRBJ1-1	TRBD1	few	CASSWDREANTEAFF	TGTGCCAGTAGTTGGGACAGGGAAGCGAACACTGAAGCTTTCTTT
TRBV27	TRBJ2-7	NA	NA	CASSPQVFYEQYF	TGTGCCAGCAGTCCACAGGTATTCTACGAGCAGTACTTC
TRBV12-5	TRBJ2-3	NA	NA	CASAGGTDTQYF	TGTGCTAGTGCCGGGGGCACAGATACGCAGTATTTT
TRBV4-2	TRBJ1-2	NA	few	CASSQDKGDGYTF	TGTGCCAGCAGCCAAGATAAGGGGGATGGCTACACCTTC
TRBV10-3	TRBJ2-7	NA	NA	CAISEPETRGSNSYEQYF	TGTGCCATCAGTGAGCCGGAAACAAGGGGTAGTAACTCCTACGAGCAGTACTTC
TRBV6-5	TRBJ2-7	TRBD1	NA	CASRTGTGVEQYF	TGTGCCAGCAGAACCGGGACAGGGGTCGAGCAGTACTTC
TRBV12-2	TRBJ1-6	NA	NA	CASRLAYDRGYSPLHF	TGTGCAAGTCGCTTAGCCTACGACAGGGGGTACTCACCCCTCCACTTT